The rows below give T cell receptor beta chains drawn from one sample of a study of memory CD4+ T cells and cytomegalovirus serostatus. Sequenced by immunoSEQ multiplex PCR; TCRdb stores in-frame clones only, minus some. Of about 75,000 clones detected, roughly 78% appear once; the ten largest clones hold 2.6%. Sequencing used memory CD4+ T cells from blood. The receptor set was obtained from an adult in good health and CMV-seropositive. The CDR3 runs from the conserved cysteine through the conserved F or W. The order of the fields is D gene, clone size, V gene, J gene, CDR3 protein, CDR3 DNA. A D gene is named only where the DNA matches it firmly. Clone size appears in some rows only: once, few, many, or a class for an expanded clone.

-	-	TRBV28	TRBJ1-3	CASSLEVISGNTIYF	TGTGCCAGCAGTTTAGAGGTCATCTCTGGAAACACCATATATTTT
-	few	TRBV11-2	TRBJ1-2	CASSPQATGGYTF	TGTGCCAGCAGCCCTCAGGCAACGGGTGGCTACACCTTC
-	-	TRBV6-1	TRBJ2-5	CASSDSPQETQYF	TGTGCCAGCAGTGACAGTCCCCAAGAGACCCAGTACTTC
TRBD2	once	TRBV10-3	TRBJ2-3	CAISDGTSGGGDTQYF	TGTGCCATCAGTGACGGGACTAGCGGGGGGGGAGATACGCAGTATTTT
TRBD1	-	TRBV7-2	TRBJ1-1	CASRRRTGNTEAFF	TGTGCCAGCAGGCGGCGGACAGGGAACACTGAAGCTTTCTTT
TRBD2	few	TRBV19	TRBJ2-1	CASHGGRLDNEQFF	TGTGCCAGCCACGGCGGGAGGCTGGACAATGAGCAGTTCTTC
-	few	TRBV5-4	TRBJ2-3	CASSLALGRDTQYF	TGTGCCAGCAGCTTGGCTCTGGGGAGAGATACGCAGTATTTT
TRBD1	-	TRBV5-1	TRBJ2-7	CASSPNRGYEQYF	TGCGCCAGCAGTCCGAACAGGGGGTACGAGCAGTACTTC
-	-	TRBV6-1	TRBJ2-7	CASSEWDTSGFYEQYF	TGTGCCAGCAGTGAGTGGGACACCTCAGGATTTTACGAGCAGTACTTC
-	-	TRBV6-5	TRBJ1-2	CASSYYQYRASIF	TGTGCCAGCAGTTATTATCAGTATCGGGCGAGCATCTTC
-	-	TRBV19	TRBJ2-1	CASSPQGNEQFF	TGTGCCAGTAGCCCCCAAGGCAATGAGCAGTTCTTC
-	few	TRBV2	TRBJ1-1	CASRMDSMNTEAFF	TGTGCCAGCAGGATGGACAGCATGAACACTGAAGCTTTCTTT
-	-	TRBV10-3	TRBJ1-1	CAISDGAPTTNTEAFF	TGTGCCATCAGTGACGGGGCCCCAACCACGAACACTGAAGCTTTCTTT
-	-	TRBV25-1	TRBJ1-3	CASRVQGNGNTIYF	TGTGCCAGCAGGGTCCAGGGGAATGGAAACACCATATATTTT
-	-	TRBV7-2	TRBJ2-1	CASSLDGSSSYNEQFF	TGTGCCAGCAGCCTCGACGGGTCCAGCTCCTACAATGAGCAGTTCTTC
TRBD1	-	TRBV6-1	TRBJ1-4	CASSALGQGGEKLFF	TGTGCCAGCAGTGCTCTGGGACAGGGAGGAGAAAAACTGTTTTTT
-	-	TRBV6-6	TRBJ1-5	CASSYSVGLPQPQHF	TGTGCCAGCAGTTACTCGGTAGGATTACCTCAGCCCCAGCATTTT
TRBD2	few	TRBV7-2	TRBJ2-5	CASSLAPASGGLGETQYF	TGTGCCAGCAGCTTAGCGCCCGCTAGCGGGGGCCTCGGAGAGACCCAGTACTTC
TRBD2	-	TRBV9	TRBJ2-3	CASSAGTSGRRLRRTDTQYF	TGTGCCAGCAGCGCCGGGACTAGCGGGAGGAGGTTGCGCCGGACAGATACGCAGTATTTT
TRBD2	-	TRBV10-3	TRBJ2-5	CAISDPGLAGEKYQETQYF	TGTGCCATCAGTGACCCGGGACTAGCGGGGGAGAAGTACCAAGAGACCCAGTACTTC
TRBD1	-	TRBV10-1	TRBJ1-2	CASSEGQGFGYTF	TGCGCCAGCAGTGAAGGACAGGGGTTTGGCTACACCTTC
-	-	TRBV4-1	TRBJ2-7	CASSQPRDRYYEQYF	TGCGCCAGCAGCCAACCGCGAGACAGGTACTACGAGCAGTACTTC